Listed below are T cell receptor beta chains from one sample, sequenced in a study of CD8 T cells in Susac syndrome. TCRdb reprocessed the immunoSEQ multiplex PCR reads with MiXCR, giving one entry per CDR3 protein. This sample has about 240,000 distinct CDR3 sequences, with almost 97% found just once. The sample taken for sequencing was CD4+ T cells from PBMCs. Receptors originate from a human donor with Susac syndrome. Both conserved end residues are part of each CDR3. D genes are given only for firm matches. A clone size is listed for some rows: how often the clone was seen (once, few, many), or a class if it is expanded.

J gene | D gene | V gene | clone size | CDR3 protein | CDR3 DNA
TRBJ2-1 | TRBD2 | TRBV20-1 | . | CLLAGGDNEQFF | TGTCTTTTAGCGGGAGGGGACAATGAGCAGTTCTTC
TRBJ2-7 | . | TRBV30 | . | CAWKPRVGGATYEQYF | TGTGCCTGGAAACCTAGGGTCGGAGGAGCTACCTACGAGCAGTACTTC
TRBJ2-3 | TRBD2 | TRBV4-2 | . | CASSQTSGRAEDTQYF | TGTGCCAGCAGCCAGACTAGCGGGAGGGCCGAAGATACGCAGTATTTT
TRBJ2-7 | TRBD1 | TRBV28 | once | CASRTWDRGYEQYF | TGTGCCAGCAGAACTTGGGACAGGGGGTACGAGCAGTACTTC
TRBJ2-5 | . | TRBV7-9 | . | CASSVQTQYF | TGTGCCAGCAGCGTACAGACCCAGTACTTC
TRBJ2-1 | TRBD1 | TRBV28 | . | CASSLTGKGHNEQFF | TGTGCCAGCAGCTTGACAGGGAAAGGGCACAATGAGCAGTTCTTC
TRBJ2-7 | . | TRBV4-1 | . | CASSQVSRRDEQYF | TGCGCCAGCAGCCAAGTGTCCAGACGTGACGAGCAGTACTTC
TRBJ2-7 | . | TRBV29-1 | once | CSVLRTYEQYF | TGCAGCGTTTTGCGTACCTACGAGCAGTACTTC
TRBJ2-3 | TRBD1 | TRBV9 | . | CASSVAQGGTDTQYF | TGTGCCAGCAGCGTAGCACAGGGGGGCACAGATACGCAGTATTTT
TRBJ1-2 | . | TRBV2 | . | CASTEEGTYGYTF | TGTGCCAGCACCGAGGAGGGAACCTATGGCTACACCTTC
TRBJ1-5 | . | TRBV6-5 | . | CASSYRGDQPQHF | TGTGCCAGCAGTTACAGGGGAGATCAGCCCCAGCATTTT
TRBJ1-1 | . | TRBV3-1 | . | CASSQGRTEAFF | TGTGCCAGCAGCCAAGGGCGGACTGAAGCTTTCTTT
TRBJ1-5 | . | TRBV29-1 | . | CSVPRYNQPQHF | TGCAGCGTGCCGCGGTATAATCAGCCCCAGCATTTT
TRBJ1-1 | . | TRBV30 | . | CAWSRSVSTEAFF | TGTGCCTGGAGTAGATCAGTCTCAACCGAAGCTTTCTTT
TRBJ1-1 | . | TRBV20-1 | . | CSASQGLNTEAFF | TGCAGTGCTAGCCAGGGATTGAACACTGAAGCTTTCTTT
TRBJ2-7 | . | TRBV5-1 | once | CASPTPSYAYEQYF | TGCGCCAGCCCAACCCCTAGCTACGCCTACGAGCAGTACTTC
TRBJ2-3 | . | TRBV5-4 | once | CASSLIGASADTQYF | TGTGCCAGCAGCTTGATCGGCGCTTCTGCAGATACGCAGTATTTT
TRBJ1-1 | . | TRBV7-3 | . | CASSPHQMNTEAFF | TGTGCCAGCAGCCCGCACCAGATGAACACTGAAGCTTTCTTT
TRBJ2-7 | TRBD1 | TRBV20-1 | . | CSARFGWSNQGVEQYF | TGCAGTGCTAGATTCGGGTGGTCGAATCAGGGGGTCGAGCAGTACTTC
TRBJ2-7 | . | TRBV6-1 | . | CASSEAGFQQYF | TGTGCCAGCAGTGAAGCTGGGTTTCAGCAGTACTTC
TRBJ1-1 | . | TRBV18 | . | CASSHEGEDTEAFF | TGTGCCAGCTCACACGAGGGGGAGGACACTGAAGCTTTCTTT
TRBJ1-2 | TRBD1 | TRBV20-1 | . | CSARVGQGGYTF | TGCAGTGCTAGAGTGGGACAGGGAGGCTACACCTTC
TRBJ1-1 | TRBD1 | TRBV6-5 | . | CASSSDRGPRGAFF | TGTGCCAGCAGTAGTGACAGGGGTCCTCGAGGAGCTTTCTTT
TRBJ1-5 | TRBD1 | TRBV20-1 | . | CSARGDSNNQPQHF | TGCAGTGCTAGGGGGGACAGCAACAATCAGCCCCAGCATTTT
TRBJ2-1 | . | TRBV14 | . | CASSPSASIYNEQFF | TGTGCCAGCAGCCCTTCTGCCTCCATATACAATGAGCAGTTCTTC
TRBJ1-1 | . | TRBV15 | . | CATSRDLQLEAFF | TGTGCCACCAGCAGAGATCTACAGCTTGAAGCTTTCTTT
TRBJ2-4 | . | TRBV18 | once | CASSPPGAYQNIQYF | TGTGCCAGCTCACCACCCGGCGCCTACCAAAACATTCAGTACTTC
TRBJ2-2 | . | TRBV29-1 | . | CSASRDHTNTGELFF | TGCAGCGCCAGCCGGGACCACACGAACACCGGGGAGCTGTTTTTT
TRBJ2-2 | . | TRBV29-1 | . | CSARGQGVRNTGELFF | TGCAGCGCTCGGGGCCAGGGAGTCAGGAACACCGGGGAGCTGTTTTTT
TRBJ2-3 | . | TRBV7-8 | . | CASSLVSVRTDTQYF | TGTGCCAGCAGCTTAGTTAGCGTCCGCACAGATACGCAGTATTTT
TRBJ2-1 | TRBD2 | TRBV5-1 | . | CASSLAGLAARDEQFF | TGCGCCAGCAGCTTGGCCGGACTAGCGGCGAGAGATGAGCAGTTCTTC
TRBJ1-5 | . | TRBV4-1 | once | CASSQDSGFNQPQHF | TGCGCCAGCAGCCAAGACTCCGGGTTCAATCAGCCCCAGCATTTT
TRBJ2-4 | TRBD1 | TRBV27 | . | CASSTPRQGHQYF | TGTGCCAGCAGTACCCCCCGACAGGGCCATCAGTACTTC
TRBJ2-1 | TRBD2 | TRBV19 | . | CAIGTSGYEQFF | TGTGCCATCGGGACTAGCGGTTATGAGCAGTTCTTC
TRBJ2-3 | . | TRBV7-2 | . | CASRKGLSTDTQYF | TGTGCCAGCAGGAAAGGGCTTAGCACAGATACGCAGTATTTT
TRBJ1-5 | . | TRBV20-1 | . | CSAREGRDLGQPQHF | TGCAGTGCTAGAGAAGGACGGGATCTCGGTCAGCCCCAGCATTTT
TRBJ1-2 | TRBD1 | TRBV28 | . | CASSSTGAVGYTF | TGTGCCAGCAGTTCGACAGGGGCCGTAGGCTACACCTTC
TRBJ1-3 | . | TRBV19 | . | CASSTMTGGNTIYF | TGTGCCAGTAGTACCATGACGGGCGGAAACACCATATATTTT
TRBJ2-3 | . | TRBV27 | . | CASTFLSQRGTDTQYF | TGTGCCAGCACCTTCTTGAGTCAAAGGGGCACAGATACGCAGTATTTT
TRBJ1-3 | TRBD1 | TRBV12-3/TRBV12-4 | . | CASTRDRAGNTIYF | TGTGCCAGCACAAGGGACAGGGCGGGAAACACCATATATTTT
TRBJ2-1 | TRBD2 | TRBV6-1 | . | CASFQASGRGRGNEQFF | TGTGCCAGCTTCCAGGCTAGCGGGAGAGGTAGGGGCAATGAGCAGTTCTTC
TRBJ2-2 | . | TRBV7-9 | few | CASSLRGELFF | TGTGCCAGCAGCTTACGCGGGGAGCTGTTTTTT
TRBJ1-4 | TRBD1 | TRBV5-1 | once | CASSSDREDEKLFF | TGCGCCAGCAGCTCGGACAGGGAGGATGAAAAACTGTTTTTT
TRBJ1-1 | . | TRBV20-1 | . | CSAPREGNTEAFF | TGCAGTGCTCCCAGGGAGGGGAACACTGAAGCTTTCTTT
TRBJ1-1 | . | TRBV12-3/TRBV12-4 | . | CASSLNRNTEAFF | TGTGCCAGCAGTTTAAATAGGAACACTGAAGCTTTCTTT
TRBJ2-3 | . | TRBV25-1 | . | CATGRSGTDTQYF | TGTGCCACGGGGAGGTCGGGCACAGATACGCAGTATTTT
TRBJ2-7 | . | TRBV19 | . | CASSGRDFYPGEQYF | TGTGCCAGTAGTGGTCGGGACTTTTACCCGGGCGAGCAGTACTTC
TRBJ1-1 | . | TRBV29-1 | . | CSATQVMNTEAFF | TGCAGCGCGACACAGGTCATGAACACTGAAGCTTTCTTT
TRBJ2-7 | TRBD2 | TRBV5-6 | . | CASSDLSGSAYEQYF | TGTGCCAGCAGCGACCTTAGCGGGAGCGCCTACGAGCAGTACTTC
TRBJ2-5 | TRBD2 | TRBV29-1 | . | CSVVGASGGETQYF | TGCAGCGTTGTCGGGGCTAGCGGAGGGGAGACCCAGTACTTC
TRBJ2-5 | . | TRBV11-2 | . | CASSGGSNQETQYF | TGTGCCAGCAGCGGTGGGAGTAATCAAGAGACCCAGTACTTC
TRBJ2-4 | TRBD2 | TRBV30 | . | CAWSRGLRDVLGIQYF | TGTGCCTGGAGCCGGGGACTAAGGGACGTATTGGGCATTCAGTACTTC
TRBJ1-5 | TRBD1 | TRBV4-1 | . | CASSRQGGSNQPQHF | TGCGCCAGCAGTAGACAGGGAGGTAGCAATCAGCCCCAGCATTTT
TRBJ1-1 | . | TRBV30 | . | CAWSWGGANTEAFF | TGTGCCTGGAGTTGGGGGGGAGCGAACACTGAAGCTTTCTTT
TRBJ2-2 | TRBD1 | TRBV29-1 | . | CSVGQDANTGELFF | TGCAGCGTGGGACAGGACGCGAACACCGGGGAGCTGTTTTTT
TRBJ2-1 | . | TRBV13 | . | CASSLNPVYNEQFF | TGTGCCAGCAGCTTAAACCCGGTCTACAATGAGCAGTTCTTC
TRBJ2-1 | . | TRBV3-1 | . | CASSQVVGVWNEQFF | TGTGCCAGCAGCCAAGTGGTAGGGGTTTGGAATGAGCAGTTCTTC
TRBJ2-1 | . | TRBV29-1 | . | CSAGYADEQFF | TGCAGCGCCGGGTATGCAGATGAGCAGTTCTTC